These 17 T cell receptor beta chains came from one sample sequenced in a study of Ad26.COV2.S vaccination and SARS-CoV-2 variants (dated by TCRdb to about 2021). The library relied on the immunoSEQ multiplex PCR assay. TCRdb stores this immuneACCESS table with in-frame sequences only. Part of the clones is absent; in the studies checked, under half of the shortfall reflects unresolved V genes, and no reason is known for the rest. This sample gives just over 350,000 clones in total; approximately 81% of them show up just once. The ten top clones hold approximately 3.5% of the sample. This specimen's treatment or condition label, interpreted: some 19 received Ad26.COV2.S at low or high dose, single or two shots; 5 received placebo; per-sample allocation not given. For vaccine and placebo recipients, the sequenced repertoires came from samples collected on day 63 after the first injection. This material consisted of peripheral blood, taken in a trial of Ad26.COV2.S vaccine versus placebo. These receptors were taken from a person aged 18-65 years who received the Ad26.COV2.S COVID-19 vaccine or a placebo.

This chain connects TRBV14 to TRBJ2-5; D remains unclear. CDR1 is SGHDN, CDR2 FVKESK, per germline. Trimming removed 3 bases from V and 5 bases from J, with 19 bases in between. This CDR3 spans 16 amino acids. The CDR3 bases are TGTGCCAGCAGCCACCAACCGCCAGAACCCGTGGAGACCCAGTACTTC. Its protein is CASSHQPPEPVETQYF.

This chain uses TRBV6-6 with TRBJ2-7, with D unclear. In germline, CDR1 is MNHNY, CDR2 SVGAGI (reference sequence). V lost 6 bases, J lost 3 bases, and 9 bases lay in between. The CDR3 sequence is 12 residues long. DNA for the CDR3: TGTGCCAGCAGCATTACCGACTACGAGCAGTACTTC. This codes for CASSITDYEQYF.

The sample holds one count of this clone. The V call is TRBV9, the J call TRBJ1-2; 11 bases fit TRBD1. The CDR3 extends over 17 amino acids. From germline, CDR1 is SGDLS and CDR2 YYNGEE. J was trimmed by 0 bases and V by 7 bases; bases with no gene match: 11. The CDR3 is CASRGPGQGGTNYGYTF. The CDR3 nucleotides are TGTGCCAGCCGCGGTCCGGGACAGGGGGGGACTAACTATGGCTACACCTTC.

The chain has TRBV10-1 and TRBJ2-1; no firm D call. In germline, CDR1 is WNHNN, CDR2 SYGVQD (reference sequence). The CDR3 is made up of 14 amino acids. V shed 0 bases and J shed 8 bases, with 11 bases lying between them. CDR3 bases: TGCGCCAGCAGTGAGTCCACTCCTAGGGATGAGCAGTTCTTC. Protein product: CASSESTPRDEQFF.

The table lists this clone with a count of one. The rearrangement uses TRBV7-6 and TRBJ1-1; 8 positions match TRBD1. CDR1 and CDR2 from the germline V gene are SGHVS and FNYEAQ. J gave up 4 bases and V 5 bases, and 9 bases lay outside the gene matches. The CDR3 is 15 amino acids. Here the CDR3 reads CASSARNTGGTEAFF. For the CDR3, the DNA is TGTGCCAGCAGCGCAAGAAACACAGGGGGCACTGAAGCTTTCTTT.

The rearrangement uses TRBV6-6 and TRBJ2-4; D might be TRBD2 (5 bases). The CDR3 extends over 11 amino acids. The germline V gene encodes CDR1 MNHNY and CDR2 SVGAGI (reference sequence). Trimming left V 6 bases short and J 11 bases short, with 11 bases between. CDR3 in DNA: TGTGCCAGCAGCGGAGGACCGGTTCAGTACTTC. It translates to CASSGGPVQYF.

This clone has a count of ten or more. V gene TRBV7-9 combines with J gene TRBJ2-5; 8 bases are shared with TRBD1. Germline loops: CDR1 SEHNR, CDR2 FQNEAQ (reference sequence). J lost 2 bases, V lost 2 bases, and 7 bases had no gene match. The CDR3 has 16 amino acids. The CDR3, as DNA: TGTGCCAGCAGCTTAACCCTGACAGGGGTACAAGAGACCCAGTACTTC. It translates to CASSLTLTGVQETQYF.

The V gene is TRBV6-5, the J gene TRBJ1-3, with TRBD1 matching over 7 bases. This CDR3 comprises 14 residues. After removal of 8 bases from V and 2 bases from J, the junction contained 6 bases not matched to a gene. CDR1 and CDR2 (germline): MNHEY, SVGAGI. DNA for the CDR3: TGTGCCAGCCCCGACAGGGAAACTGGAAACACCATATATTTT. Its translation is CASPDRETGNTIYF.

V usage is TRBV6-5 and J usage is TRBJ2-2, with 8 nucleotides matching TRBD2. Germline V gene sequence: CDR1 MNHEY, CDR2 SVGAGI. This CDR3 contains 15 residues. J lost 4 bases, V lost 4 bases, and 5 bases had no gene match. The CDR3 bases are TGTGCCAGCAGTTCGTTCGGGAGGGCCACCGGGGAGCTGTTTTTT. It translates to CASSSFGRATGELFF.

V gene TRBV28 combines with J gene TRBJ2-7; 7 bases are a match to TRBD1. Germline loops: CDR1 MDHEN, CDR2 SYDVKM. This CDR3 contains 13 residues. Trimming removed 6 bases from V and 7 bases from J; junction bases left unmatched: 9. CDR3 DNA: TGTGCCAGCAGCCGGGACAGACCCCATGAGCAGTACTTC. Translating gives CASSRDRPHEQYF.

The J gene is TRBJ1-5, the V gene TRBV10-1; D unresolved. V lost 8 bases, J lost 3 bases, and 11 bases lay in between. The CDR3 is made up of 13 amino acids. Germline V CDR1 and CDR2: WNHNN, SYGVQD (reference sequence). The CDR3 nucleotides read TGCGCCAGCGCGGGGTTATACAATCAGCCCCAGCATTTT. This translates into CASAGLYNQPQHF.

The rearrangement uses TRBV5-6 and TRBJ1-5, with D possibly being TRBD1 (6 bases). The V end lost 0 bases, the J end lost 3 bases, and 22 bases lay between the germline ends. This CDR3 region has 19 residues. Germline V gene data show CDR1 as SGHDT and CDR2 as YYEEEE. In DNA form, the CDR3 reads TGTGCCAGCAGCTTGGGCTTCAGGGGAAGGTTTGGTTACAATCAGCCCCAGCATTTT. Amino acid sequence: CASSLGFRGRFGYNQPQHF.

The chain is built from TRBV6-1 and TRBJ2-7, with D possibly TRBD2 on 6 matching bases. Looked up from germline, CDR1 is MNHNS and CDR2 is SASEGT. Trimming shortened V by 2 bases and J by 7 bases, and 15 bases separated the two germline ends. This CDR3 is 14 amino acids long. CDR3 protein: CASSELGLAWEQYF. The CDR3 nucleotides are TGTGCCAGCAGTGAACTGGGGCTAGCGTGGGAGCAGTACTTC.

This chain connects TRBV12-3 or TRBV12-4 to TRBJ1-2, with 7 bases aligning to TRBD1. The trim removed 6 bases at V and 4 bases at J, leaving 5 bases unmatched. The CDR3 loop spans 13 amino acids. The CDR3 region has the DNA TGTGCCAGCAGCGTACAGGGGCGCTATGGCTACACCTTC. Translated: CASSVQGRYGYTF.

CDR3 in amino acids: CASTRGSAGPYEQYF. CDR3 bases: TGTGCCAGCACCCGAGGATCAGCAGGGCCATACGAGCAGTACTTC. The chain couples TRBV28 to TRBJ2-7, with D possibly TRBD1 on 5 matching bases. The CDR3 has 15 amino acids. V was clipped by 7 bases and J by 4 bases, with 20 bases between them. Germline V gene lookup returns CDR1 MDHEN and CDR2 SYDVKM.

This clone was recorded only once. The chain is built from TRBV7-2 and TRBJ2-2; 7 bases align to TRBD1. Trimming at V came to 5 bases and at J to 3 bases, leaving 6 bases not matched to a gene. Germline V CDR1 and CDR2: SGHTA, FQGNSA. CDR3 length: 15 residues. The CDR3 sequence: CASSTDRVDTGELFF. Written as DNA, the CDR3 is TGTGCCAGCAGCACAGACAGGGTCGACACCGGGGAGCTGTTTTTT.

The rearrangement uses TRBV5-5 and TRBJ1-2, with 8 bases matching TRBD1. Per the germline V gene, CDR1 is SGHKS and CDR2 is YYEKEE (reference sequence). CDR3 length: 15 amino acids. The trim removed 3 bases at V and 2 bases at J, leaving 6 bases unmatched. The CDR3 here is CASSSPGQENYGYTF. CDR3 nucleotides: TGTGCCAGCAGCTCTCCGGGACAGGAAAACTATGGCTACACCTTC.